The 28 T cell receptor beta chains reported below all come from one sample, sequenced in a study of T cell changes during pregnancy in multiple sclerosis. Sequencing used immunoSEQ multiplex PCR; TCRdb keeps in-frame clones, though not all of them. The sample consists of 95,000 to 100,000 clones, about 91% of them appearing once. The sequenced sample was peripheral blood, obtained in the second trimester of pregnancy. Source of these receptors: a female donor with multiple sclerosis, enrolled in a pregnancy study.

This chain uses TRBV2 with TRBJ2-6, with TRBD2 matching 11 bases. The germline V gene has CDR1 SNHLY and CDR2 FYNNEI. After removal of 6 bases from V and 0 bases from J, the junction contained 7 bases not matched to a gene. CDR3 size: 18 residues. The CDR3 loop reads CASRRTSGFSSGANVLTF. CDR3 DNA: TGTGCCAGCAGACGGACTAGCGGGTTTTCCTCTGGGGCCAACGTCCTGACTTTC.

V and J are TRBV5-6 and TRBJ2-1; no definite D call. The germline V and J ends were trimmed by 2 bases and 5 bases, with 14 bases remaining between them. CDR1 SGHDT and CDR2 YYEEEE come from the germline V gene. The CDR3 totals 15 residues. CDR3 region: CASSFLTRSNNEQFF. CDR3 bases: TGTGCCAGCAGCTTTCTTACGCGGAGCAACAATGAGCAGTTCTTC. Together with reference TRBV5-6 and TRBJ2-1, the CDR3 gives the full variable domain: DAGVTQSPTHLIKTRGQQVTLRCSPKSGHDTVSWYQQALGQGPQFIFQYYEEEERQRGNFPDRFSGHQFPNYSSELNVNALLLGDSALYLCASSFLTRSNNEQFFGPGTRLTVL.

V usage is TRBV19 and J usage is TRBJ2-5; 11 bases map to TRBD1. The V gene end was trimmed by 3 bases and the J gene end by 7 bases; junction bases not matched to a gene: 10. The CDR3 runs 16 residues. Germline-derived CDR1 and CDR2 are LNHDA and SQIVND (reference sequence). CDR3 sequence (DNA): TGTGCCAGTAGTATCTCCTTGGACAGGGGGCGTGGGACCCAGTACTTC. As protein: CASSISLDRGRGTQYF.

The chain couples TRBV18 to TRBJ2-1; a possible D gene is TRBD1 (6 bases). The CDR3 totals 13 residues. The germline V and J ends were trimmed by 5 bases and 7 bases, with 12 bases remaining between them. In germline, CDR1 is KGHSH, CDR2 LQKENI. CDR3 in DNA: TGTGCCAGCTCAAGGGACACCATAAATGAGCAGTTCTTC. Protein sequence: CASSRDTINEQFF.

The chain uses TRBV28 and TRBJ2-1; 14 bases match TRBD2. The CDR3 loop spans 15 amino acids. V shed 4 bases, J shed 9 bases, and the junction held 5 bases outside the gene matches. The germline V gene has CDR1 MDHEN and CDR2 SYDVKM. CDR3 loop: CASSSTSGRGSEQFF. The CDR3 DNA is TGTGCCAGCAGTTCGACTAGCGGGAGGGGTAGTGAGCAGTTCTTC.

This chain links TRBV27 with TRBJ2-7; maybe TRBD2 (5 bases). In germline, CDR1 is MNHEY, CDR2 SMNVEV (reference sequence). CDR3 length: 13 residues. The V end lost 7 bases, the J end lost 6 bases, and 16 bases lay between the germline ends. Here the CDR3 reads CASNQRGPGEQYF. CDR3 DNA sequence: TGTGCCAGCAACCAGAGAGGGCCCGGCGAGCAGTACTTC.

V is TRBV14 and J is TRBJ1-2, with 9 bases matching TRBD1. The CDR3 spans 15 residues. The ends lost 1 base at V and 4 bases at J; junction bases unmatched: 4. The germline V gene encodes CDR1 SGHDN and CDR2 FVKESK. The DNA of the CDR3 is TGTGCCAGCAGCCAAGCCGGGACAGGGATCTATGGCTACACCTTC. It encodes CASSQAGTGIYGYTF.

The chain joins TRBV5-1 to TRBJ2-7; D is unresolved. This CDR3 contains 13 residues. V gave up 0 bases and J gave up 7 bases, with 11 bases separating them. CDR1 and CDR2 (germline): SGHRS, YFSETQ. The CDR3 DNA is TGCGCCAGCAGCTTGGACACCCGTCAGGAGCAGTACTTC. Translation: CASSLDTRQEQYF.

This clone appeared once. The chain employs TRBV20-1 and TRBJ2-7; D gene uncertain. The germline V gene encodes CDR1 DFQATT and CDR2 SNEGSKA (reference sequence). The V end lost 4 bases, the J end lost 4 bases, and 5 bases lay between the germline ends. The CDR3 contains 10 residues. CDR3 sequence reads: CSATEYEQYF. The CDR3 DNA follows: TGCAGTGCTACTGAGTACGAGCAGTACTTC.

The chain has TRBV19 and TRBJ2-3, with 7 positions matching TRBD2. The germline V gene encodes CDR1 LNHDA and CDR2 SQIVND (reference sequence). The CDR3 consists of 18 residues. V was clipped by 2 bases and J by 1 base; unmatched bases: 12. CDR3 protein: CASSISWGGRGGTDTQYF. In nucleotides, the CDR3 is TGTGCCAGTAGTATAAGCTGGGGGGGTCGTGGGGGCACAGATACGCAGTATTTT.

V and J are TRBV2 and TRBJ1-3; D gene unclear. Trimming left V 2 bases short and J 4 bases short, with 3 bases between. From germline, CDR1 is SNHLY and CDR2 FYNNEI. The CDR3 length is 12 residues. The CDR3 loop is CASSELGNTIYF. The CDR3 nucleotides read TGTGCCAGCAGTGAACTCGGAAACACCATATATTTT.

This chain uses TRBV28 with TRBJ1-4, with D hard to call. The CDR3 consists of 15 residues. V shed 3 bases and J shed 3 bases, with 11 bases lying between them. Germline values: CDR1 MDHEN, CDR2 SYDVKM. CDR3 nucleotide sequence: TGTGCCAGCAGTTTGGATTACGGGGCTAATGAAAAACTGTTTTTT. Translated, it gives CASSLDYGANEKLFF. The variable domain in full, completed from reference TRBV28 and TRBJ1-4, reads DVKVTQSSRYLVKRTGEKVFLECVQDMDHENMFWYRQDPGLGLRLIYFSYDVKMKEKGDIPEGYSVSREKKERFSLILESASTNQTSMYLCASSLDYGANEKLFFGSGTQLSVL.

The rearrangement links TRBV11-2 to TRBJ2-7; 7 bases align to TRBD1. The J segment lost 2 bases and the V segment lost 2 bases, leaving 6 bases of the junction unmatched. CDR3 size: 15 residues. Germline CDR1 is SGHAT and CDR2 is FQNNGV. CDR3 amino acids: CASSLSGTETYEQYF. The CDR3 nucleotides are TGTGCCAGCAGCTTAAGTGGGACAGAGACCTACGAGCAGTACTTC.

J is TRBJ2-2 and V is TRBV5-1, with 7 positions matching TRBD1. CDR3 length: 16 residues. Trimming took 0 bases from V and 1 from J; bases not matched to a gene: 3. Germline loops: CDR1 SGHRS, CDR2 YFSETQ. This CDR3 is CASSLGAGGNTGELFF. For the CDR3, the DNA is TGCGCCAGCAGCTTGGGGGCAGGGGGGAACACCGGGGAGCTGTTTTTT.

The chain has TRBV5-4 and TRBJ2-5; possible D gene TRBD2, 6 bases. Germline V gene sequence: CDR1 SGHNT, CDR2 YYREEE (reference sequence). Trimming left V 5 bases short and J 4 bases short, with 18 bases between. The length of the CDR3 is 15 residues. CDR3 amino acids: CASRPDYSSVETQYF. CDR3 nucleotide sequence: TGTGCCAGCAGGCCGGATTATTCTAGCGTAGAGACCCAGTACTTC.

The chain links TRBV28 to TRBJ2-1; 8 bases align to TRBD2. The CDR3 is 15 residues long. V dropped 5 bases and J dropped 2; count of bases not matched to a gene: 5. Germline lookup yields CDR1 MDHEN and CDR2 SYDVKM. As DNA, the CDR3 is TGTGCCAGCAGTACCGGGACTAGGACCTACAATGAGCAGTTCTTC. It yields the protein CASSTGTRTYNEQFF.

The chain is built from TRBV6-6 and TRBJ1-2, with D tentatively TRBD1 (5 bases). V lost 4 bases, J lost 4 bases, and 13 bases lay in between. Germline V gives CDR1 MNHNY, CDR2 SVGAGI (reference sequence). This CDR3 spans 14 amino acids. The CDR3 is CASSLTGGGYGYTF. The CDR3, as DNA: TGTGCCAGCAGTTTAACGGGCGGGGGCTATGGCTACACCTTC.

This clone was detected only a few times. The V call is TRBV14, the J call TRBJ1-3, with TRBD1 as a possible D gene (5 bases). CDR3 length: 14 amino acids. CDR1 and CDR2 from the germline V gene are SGHDN and FVKESK. Trimming pared 1 base from V and 5 bases from J, leaving 9 bases between. The CDR3 bases are TGTGCCAGCAGCCAAGCAGGGTCTCGAAACACCATATATTTT. Protein: CASSQAGSRNTIYF.

V is TRBV28 and J is TRBJ2-1; the match to TRBD2 covers 9 bases. Germline V gene lookup returns CDR1 MDHEN and CDR2 SYDVKM. Trimming took 4 bases from V and 6 from J; bases not matched to a gene: 13. The CDR3 is 17 residues long. CDR3 residues: CASSSLHSGSSGNEQFF. DNA for the CDR3: TGTGCCAGCAGTTCCCTGCATAGCGGGAGTTCAGGCAATGAGCAGTTCTTC.

This chain links TRBV29-1 with TRBJ2-1; TRBD2 might be the D (6 bases). Looked up from germline, CDR1 is SQVTM and CDR2 is ANQGSEA. V was trimmed by 2 bases and J by 5 bases, leaving 19 bases between them. The CDR3 has 16 amino acids. The CDR3 DNA reads as TGCAGCGTTGAACTTCTAGCTGGAGGGGCCAACAATGAGCAGTTCTTC. It yields the protein CSVELLAGGANNEQFF.

The chain carries TRBV4-1 and TRBJ2-1; a possible D gene is TRBD2 (5 bases). The CDR3 contains 17 residues. The germline CDR1 and CDR2 sequences are MGHRA and YSYEKL. V was shortened by 0 bases and J by 2 bases, with 14 bases between the two germline ends. The CDR3, as DNA: TGCGCCAGCAGCCAAGAAGGGAGCGGAATCCCCTACAATGAGCAGTTCTTC. Protein product: CASSQEGSGIPYNEQFF.

The genes are TRBV25-1 and TRBJ2-7, with D perhaps TRBD1 (5 bases). Trimming removed 3 bases from V and 5 bases from J, with 14 bases in between. Germline V gene sequence: CDR1 MGHDK, CDR2 SYGVNS. This CDR3 region has 14 residues. CDR3 coding DNA: TGTGCCAGCAGTGACCGTCAGGGCGGCAACGAGCAGTACTTC. It translates to CASSDRQGGNEQYF.

The chain recombines TRBV13 with TRBJ2-3; TRBD1 matches at 7 bases. Germline loops: CDR1 PRHDT, CDR2 FYEKMQ (reference sequence). CDR3 length: 16 residues. Unmatched junction bases numbered 6, after V lost 3 bases and J lost 0 bases. The CDR3 protein is CASSLATGWSTDTQYF. The CDR3, as DNA: TGTGCCAGCAGCTTGGCGACAGGGTGGAGCACAGATACGCAGTATTTT. The full variable domain, completed using reference TRBV13 and TRBJ2-3, is AAGVIQSPRHLIKEKRETATLKCYPIPRHDTVYWYQQGPGQDPQFLISFYEKMQSDKGSIPDRFSAQQFSDYHSELNMSSLELGDSALYFCASSLATGWSTDTQYFGPGTRLTVL.

V is TRBV4-2 and J is TRBJ2-1; D unresolved. Looked up from germline, CDR1 is LGHNA and CDR2 is YNFKEQ. V was clipped by 0 bases and J by 5 bases, with 8 bases between them. The CDR3 runs to 14 residues. Written as DNA, the CDR3 is TGTGCCAGCAGCCAAGACTCACCAGACAATGAGCAGTTCTTC. Protein: CASSQDSPDNEQFF.

The chain joins TRBV2 to TRBJ2-5; 7 bases are shared with TRBD2. J gave up 5 bases and V 6 bases, and 6 bases lay outside the gene matches. This CDR3 contains 13 residues. The germline gives CDR1 SNHLY, CDR2 FYNNEI. The CDR3 DNA reads TGTGCCAGCAGGAGACTAGCCGGGGAGACCCAGTACTTC. This translates into CASRRLAGETQYF.

This clone has more than one count but fewer than ten. The chain is built from TRBV4-1 and TRBJ1-2; TRBD1 agrees at 8 bases. Per germline, CDR1 MGHRA and CDR2 YSYEKL. The CDR3 runs 13 residues. V lost 5 bases to trimming and J lost 4 bases; unmatched junction nucleotides: 3. The CDR3 loop reads CASSEGQGYGYTF. CDR3 sequence (DNA): TGCGCCAGCAGCGAAGGACAGGGCTATGGCTACACCTTC.

V is TRBV2 and J is TRBJ2-7, with 10 positions matching TRBD2. Germline CDR1 and CDR2: SNHLY and FYNNEI. The trim removed 7 bases at V and 6 bases at J, leaving 15 bases unmatched. The CDR3 is made up of 16 amino acids. This chain's CDR3 is CASKWLAGAGSSEQYF. CDR3 bases: TGTGCCAGCAAGTGGCTAGCGGGAGCCGGAAGTAGCGAGCAGTACTTC.

V usage is TRBV2 and J usage is TRBJ2-7, with TRBD2 matching over 7 bases. The CDR3 sequence is 16 residues long. Germline V gene lookup returns CDR1 SNHLY and CDR2 FYNNEI. Trimming took 7 bases from V and 4 from J; bases not matched to a gene: 16. The CDR3 spells CASKTRLSGPGYEQYF. For the CDR3, the DNA is TGTGCCAGCAAGACAAGACTTAGCGGGCCGGGGTACGAGCAGTACTTC.